These 13 T cell receptor beta chains originate from one sample sequenced in a study of T cells in Graves' hyperthyroidism and ophthalmopathy. Amplification of TCR beta CDR3 regions used RNA as the template. The HTBI primer set drove a first-round RT-PCR of the TCR CDR3. TCRdb re-called the multiplex PCR reads through MiXCR, storing one row per CDR3 protein. The sample contains about 580,000 distinct CDR3 sequences, 11% to 15% of which appear only once. The material sequenced was blood. Source of these receptors: a woman aged 30 to 39 with Graves' hyperthyroidism that later progressed to Graves' ophthalmopathy.

Details on this clonotype: A much larger clone is a single base away; this may be a read error. This is likely a read error, given that the CDR3 carries no conserved phenylalanine or tryptophan at its end. The V and J genes are TRBV27 and TRBJ1-1; D gene ambiguous. Germline loops: CDR1 MNHEY, CDR2 SMNVEV (reference sequence). The CDR3 totals 16 residues. V lost 3 bases, J lost 1 base, and 15 bases lay in between. CDR3: CASSFEGRAGNTEAFL. The CDR3 DNA follows: TGTGCCAGCAGTTTTGAGGGCCGGGCTGGGAACACTGAAGCTTTCCTT.

There are a few counts of this clonotype. The rearrangement links TRBV25-1 to TRBJ2-2; 7 bases agree with TRBD1. After removal of 6 bases from V and 5 bases from J, the junction contained 12 bases not matched to a gene. This CDR3 region has 16 residues. The germline V gene has CDR1 MGHDK and CDR2 SYGVNS. The CDR3 sequence: CASSETKTGRTGELFF. The CDR3 nucleotides are TGTGCCAGCAGCGAAACGAAGACAGGGAGAACCGGGGAGCTGTTTTTT.

This clonotype was observed a few times. The chain couples TRBV7-9 to TRBJ2-7; TRBD2 matches at 8 bases. From germline, CDR1 is SEHNR and CDR2 FQNEAQ (reference sequence). The CDR3 loop spans 13 amino acids. J lost 5 bases, V lost 6 bases, and 6 bases had no gene match. CDR3 residues: CASRSSGSDEQYF. The DNA for the CDR3 is TGTGCCAGCAGATCCAGCGGGAGTGACGAGCAGTACTTC.

This clonotype occurred a few times. This rearrangement joins TRBV19 to TRBJ2-7; D remains unclear. Trimming left V 3 bases short and J 3 bases short, with 18 bases between. Germline V CDR1 and CDR2: LNHDA, SQIVND (reference sequence). The CDR3 length is 16 residues. The DNA for the CDR3 is TGTGCCAGTAGTATTAGTGTGGCAGCGCCATTCTACGAGCAGTACTTC. Translating it yields CASSISVAAPFYEQYF.

This clonotype was detected many times. The rearrangement uses TRBV5-1 and TRBJ1-6, with 7 bases matching TRBD1. Germline assignment: CDR1 SGHRS and CDR2 YFSETQ. The CDR3 has 12 amino acids. The trim removed 7 bases at V and 10 bases at J, leaving 5 bases unmatched. The CDR3 sequence is CASRQGESPLHF. CDR3 bases: TGCGCCAGCCGACAGGGCGAGTCACCCCTCCACTTT. Complete variable domain (other parts from reference TRBV5-1 and TRBJ1-6): KAGVTQTPRYLIKTRGQQVTLSCSPISGHRSVSWYQQTPGQGLQFLFEYFSETQRNKGNFPGRFSGRQFSNSRSEMNVSTLELGDSALYLCASRQGESPLHFGNGTRLTVT.

With respect to this clonotype: A much larger clone differs from this one at a single base, so this may be a read error. The missing conserved phenylalanine or tryptophan at the end of this CDR3 makes a read error likely. The chain links TRBV5-1 to TRBJ1-1, with D possibly matching TRBD1 (6 bases). The CDR3 has 12 amino acids. V was trimmed by 2 bases and J by 6 bases, leaving 8 bases between them. Germline-derived CDR1 and CDR2 are SGHRS and YFSETQ. CDR3 loop: CASSFQGPEAFL. In DNA, the CDR3 is TGCGCCAGCAGCTTTCAGGGGCCTGAAGCTTTCCTT.

This clonotype was observed at least ten times. The chain recombines TRBV10-3 with TRBJ1-3; D is ambiguous. Germline values: CDR1 ENHRY, CDR2 SYGVKD. The CDR3 covers 17 residues. Trimming cost V 3 bases and J 0 bases, with 15 bases left between them. CDR3: CAISDTVRLSSGNTIYF. Written as DNA, the CDR3 is TGTGCCATCAGTGATACAGTCCGACTAAGCTCTGGAAACACCATATATTTT.

This clonotype has ten or more counts. This chain uses TRBV12-3 or TRBV12-4 with TRBJ2-5, with D unclear. Trimming cost V 6 bases and J 2 bases, with 10 bases left between them. The CDR3 has 13 amino acids. This CDR3 is CASSLTPQETQYF. The CDR3 bases are TGTGCCAGCAGCTTGACGCCACAAGAGACCCAGTACTTC.

This clonotype has a count of ten or more. The genes are TRBV2 and TRBJ1-5; TRBD1 might be the D (5 bases). Germline loops: CDR1 SNHLY, CDR2 FYNNEI. The CDR3 has 18 residues. V dropped 5 bases and J dropped 2 bases, with 22 bases sitting between them. CDR3 residues: CASSLVGAGEGRNQPQHF. DNA for the CDR3: TGTGCCAGCAGTCTTGTTGGGGCAGGAGAAGGGCGCAATCAGCCCCAGCATTTT.

This clonotype was found many times. The chain links TRBV12-3 or TRBV12-4 to TRBJ1-2; 9 bases match TRBD1. V lost 4 bases and J lost 5; bases outside the gene matches: 8. This CDR3 has 15 amino acids. Here the CDR3 reads CASSSGTGGAYGYTF. The CDR3 coding sequence is TGTGCCAGCAGTTCGGGAACAGGGGGCGCATATGGCTACACCTTC.

Only one count was recorded for this clonotype. The V call is TRBV28, the J call TRBJ2-1, with 8 positions matching TRBD2. Germline trimming cut 2 bases from V and 9 bases from J; bases unmatched to any gene: 12. The germline gives CDR1 MDHEN, CDR2 SYDVKM. The CDR3 is 16 residues long. CDR3 loop: CASSLGLALGGTEQFF. CDR3 nucleotides: TGTGCCAGCAGTTTAGGACTAGCCCTTGGTGGTACTGAGCAGTTCTTC.

This clonotype was counted many times. The rearrangement links TRBV2 to TRBJ1-2; no reliable D call. V was cut by 0 bases and J by 8 bases, with 7 bases left in between. This CDR3 is 12 amino acids long. Germline loops: CDR1 SNHLY, CDR2 FYNNEI. The CDR3 DNA reads as TGTGCCAGCAGTGAAGCGCTTCGAGGCTACACCTTC. Amino acid sequence: CASSEALRGYTF.

This clonotype appeared many times. The V and J genes are TRBV27 and TRBJ1-3; D remains unclear. From germline, CDR1 is MNHEY and CDR2 SMNVEV (reference sequence). V was cut by 5 bases and J by 0 bases, with 8 bases left in between. The CDR3 sequence is 14 residues long. DNA for the CDR3: TGTGCCAGCAGTATACAAGCCTCTGGAAACACCATATATTTT. Its protein is CASSIQASGNTIYF.